The clone carrying this TCR beta chain was recorded many times. Its matching antigen is unknown. This entry belongs to a study of T cells in Graves' hyperthyroidism and ophthalmopathy. Whole-study results and caveats: A 13 V-J model separated ophthalmopathy from stable hyperthyroidism. In blood, most of the thyroid clonotypes expanded above 0.001 were also present.

Authors of the study amplified TCR beta CDR3 regions from RNA transcripts. TCR CDR3 underwent first-round RT-PCR with the HTBI primer set. TCRdb processed the multiplex PCR reads anew with MiXCR; each CDR3 protein has one entry. The sample carries around 240,000 distinct CDR3 sequences, roughly 17% recorded once. This CDR3 spans 15 amino acids. Germline V lookup: CDR1 MNHEY, CDR2 SMNVEV (reference sequence). J gave up 2 bases and V 5 bases, and 8 bases lay outside the gene matches. Under 3 months was the duration of disease in ophthalmopathy patients, who also had a Clinical Activity Score of at least 3 and a NOSPECS grade of at least 4.

The rearrangement joins TRBV27 to TRBJ2-7, with TRBD2 identical over 8 bases. The sequence was obtained from a young woman with Graves' ophthalmopathy. Sequenced material: blood. CDR3 in amino acids: CASSTPFGGAYEQYF. Here the CDR3 DNA reads TGTGCCAGCAGTACCCCTTTCGGGGGGGCCTACGAGCAGTACTTC.